This TCR beta chain originates from a study of long-term antiretroviral therapy in people with HIV. Across the study: Initial samples were collected about a decade before the 2015 immediate-ART recommendation.

Comments on this clone: The antigen remains undetermined.

The assay, immunoSEQ v3.0, was run at survey level. Data came from immunoSEQ multiplex PCR; TCRdb stores just in-frame clones and leaves some out. This table has fewer than 30,000 clones, roughly 80% appearing once. Overall study results and limits: Clonal expansions arising prior to ART prevailed in the repertoire at every time point. HIV repertoire CDR3 lengths ranged less widely than those of controls.

Trimming shortened V by 6 bases and J by 8 bases, and 12 bases separated the two germline ends. This CDR3 comprises 12 residues. CDR1 SGHNT and CDR2 YYREEE come from the germline V gene (reference sequence). The sample was unsorted PBMCs, taken 1.1 years before starting antiretroviral therapy. The clonotype originates from a woman aged 30 to 39 with HIV. V is TRBV5-4 and J is TRBJ2-1, with a weak D call TRBD2 (5 bases). The CDR3 nucleotides are TGTGCCAGCACCCTAGCTGGGGATGAGCAGTTCTTC. Its translation: CASTLAGDEQFF.